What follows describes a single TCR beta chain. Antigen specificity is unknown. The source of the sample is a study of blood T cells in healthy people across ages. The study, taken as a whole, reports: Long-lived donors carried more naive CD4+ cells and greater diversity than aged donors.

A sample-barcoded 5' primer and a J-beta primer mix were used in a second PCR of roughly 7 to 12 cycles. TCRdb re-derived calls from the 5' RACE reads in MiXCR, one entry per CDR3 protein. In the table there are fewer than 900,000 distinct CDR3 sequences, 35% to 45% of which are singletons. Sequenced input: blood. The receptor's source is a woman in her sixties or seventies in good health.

The CDR3 spells CASIGPYPGYEQFF. The CDR3 bases are TGTGCCAGCATCGGGCCCTATCCCGGCTACGAGCAGTTCTTC. The V and J genes are TRBV6-2 or TRBV6-3 and TRBJ2-1; D call uncertain. There are 14 residues in the CDR3. V was cut by 7 bases and J by 10 bases, with 20 bases left in between. Germline assignment: CDR1 MNHEY and CDR2 SVGEGT.